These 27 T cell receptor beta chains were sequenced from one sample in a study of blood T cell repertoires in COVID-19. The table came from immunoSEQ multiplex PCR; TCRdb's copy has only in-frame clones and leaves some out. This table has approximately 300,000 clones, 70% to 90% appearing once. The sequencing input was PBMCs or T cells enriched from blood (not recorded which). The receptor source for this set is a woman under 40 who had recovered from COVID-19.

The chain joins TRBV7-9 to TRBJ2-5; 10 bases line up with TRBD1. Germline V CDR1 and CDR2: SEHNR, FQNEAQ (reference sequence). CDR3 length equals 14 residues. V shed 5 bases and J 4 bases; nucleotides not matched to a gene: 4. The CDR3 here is CASSPTGGTETQYF. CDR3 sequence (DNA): TGTGCCAGCAGCCCGACAGGGGGCACAGAGACCCAGTACTTC.

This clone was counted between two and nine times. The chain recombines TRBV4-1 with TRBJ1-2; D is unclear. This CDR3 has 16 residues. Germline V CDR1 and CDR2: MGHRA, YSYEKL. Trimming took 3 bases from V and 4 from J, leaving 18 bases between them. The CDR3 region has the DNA TGCGCCAGCAGCCAGGGCACCTTCGACGCGTTCTATGGCTACACCTTC. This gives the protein CASSQGTFDAFYGYTF.

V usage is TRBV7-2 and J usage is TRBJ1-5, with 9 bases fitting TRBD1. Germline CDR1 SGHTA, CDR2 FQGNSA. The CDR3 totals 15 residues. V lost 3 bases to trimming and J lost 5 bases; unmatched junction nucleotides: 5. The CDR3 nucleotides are TGTGCCAGCAGCTTCTTTAGGGACAGGGATCAGCCCCAGCATTTT. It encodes CASSFFRDRDQPQHF.

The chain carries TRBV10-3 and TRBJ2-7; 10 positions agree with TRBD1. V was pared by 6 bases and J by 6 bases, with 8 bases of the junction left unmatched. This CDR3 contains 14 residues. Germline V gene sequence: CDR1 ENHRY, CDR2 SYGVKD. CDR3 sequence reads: CAISLQGDRGEQYF. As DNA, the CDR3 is TGTGCCATCAGCTTACAGGGGGACAGGGGCGAGCAGTACTTC.

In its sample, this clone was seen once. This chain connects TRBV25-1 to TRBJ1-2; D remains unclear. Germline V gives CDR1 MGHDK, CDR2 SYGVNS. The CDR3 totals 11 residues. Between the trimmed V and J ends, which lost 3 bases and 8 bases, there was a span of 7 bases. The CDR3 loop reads CASSEVRGYTF. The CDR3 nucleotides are TGTGCCAGCAGTGAGGTTCGGGGCTACACCTTC.

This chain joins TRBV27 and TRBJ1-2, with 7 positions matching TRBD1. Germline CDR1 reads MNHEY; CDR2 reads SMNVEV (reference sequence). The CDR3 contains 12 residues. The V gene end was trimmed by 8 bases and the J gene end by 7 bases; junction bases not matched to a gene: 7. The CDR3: CASRQGTLGYTF. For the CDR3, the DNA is TGTGCCAGCCGACAGGGAACCCTTGGCTACACCTTC.

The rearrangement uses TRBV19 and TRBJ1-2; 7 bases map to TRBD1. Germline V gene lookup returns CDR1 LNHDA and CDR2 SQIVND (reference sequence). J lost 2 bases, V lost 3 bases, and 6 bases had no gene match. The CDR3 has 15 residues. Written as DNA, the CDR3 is TGTGCCAGTAGTATGACAGGGTTGGAGAACTATGGCTACACCTTC. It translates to CASSMTGLENYGYTF.

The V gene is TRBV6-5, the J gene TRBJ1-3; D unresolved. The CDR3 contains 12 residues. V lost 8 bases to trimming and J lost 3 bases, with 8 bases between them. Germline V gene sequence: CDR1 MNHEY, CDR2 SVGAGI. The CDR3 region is CASGGGGNTIYF. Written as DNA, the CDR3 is TGTGCCAGCGGCGGAGGTGGAAACACCATATATTTT.

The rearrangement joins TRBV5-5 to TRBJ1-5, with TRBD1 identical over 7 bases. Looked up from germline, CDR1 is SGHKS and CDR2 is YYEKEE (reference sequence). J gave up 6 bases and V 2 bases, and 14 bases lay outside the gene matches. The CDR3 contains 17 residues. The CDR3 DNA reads TGTGCCAGCAGCTTCGAAGTCCAACAGGGGAAAAGTCAGCCCCAGCATTTT. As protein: CASSFEVQQGKSQPQHF.

The CDR3 protein is CASSRVGHTEAFF. CDR3 coding DNA: TGTGCCAGCAGTAGGGTGGGGCACACTGAAGCTTTCTTT. The V and J genes are TRBV6-5 and TRBJ1-1, with a tentative D call TRBD1 (5 bases). The CDR3 runs 13 residues. V gave up 5 bases and J gave up 3 bases, with 10 bases separating them. CDR1 MNHEY and CDR2 SVGAGI come from the germline V gene.

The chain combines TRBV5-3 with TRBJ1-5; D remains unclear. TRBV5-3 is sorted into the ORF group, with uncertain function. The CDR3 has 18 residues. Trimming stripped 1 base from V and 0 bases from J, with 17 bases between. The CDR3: CARSLLEIPLYSNQPQHF. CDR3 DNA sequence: TGTGCCAGAAGCTTGTTGGAGATACCCTTATATAGCAATCAGCCCCAGCATTTT.

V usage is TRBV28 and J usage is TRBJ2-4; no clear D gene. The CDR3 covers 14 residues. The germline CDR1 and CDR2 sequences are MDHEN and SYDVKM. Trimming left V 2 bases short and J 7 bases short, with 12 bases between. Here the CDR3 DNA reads TGTGCCAGCAGTTTACCCGGGTCGAGGAACATTCAGTACTTC. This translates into CASSLPGSRNIQYF.

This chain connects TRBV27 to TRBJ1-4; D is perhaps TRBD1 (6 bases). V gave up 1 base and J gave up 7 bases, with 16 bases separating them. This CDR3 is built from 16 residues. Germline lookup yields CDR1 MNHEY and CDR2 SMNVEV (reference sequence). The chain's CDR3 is CASSLFFRGGREKLFF. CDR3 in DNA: TGTGCCAGCAGTTTATTTTTCAGGGGAGGGCGTGAAAAACTGTTTTTT.

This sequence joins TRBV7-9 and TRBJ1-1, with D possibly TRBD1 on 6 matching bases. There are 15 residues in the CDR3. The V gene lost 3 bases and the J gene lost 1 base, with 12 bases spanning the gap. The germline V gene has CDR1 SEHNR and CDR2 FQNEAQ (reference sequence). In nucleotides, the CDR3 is TGTGCCAGCAGCTTTATGGACAGTCCGAACACTGAAGCTTTCTTT. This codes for CASSFMDSPNTEAFF.

CDR3 amino acids: CASSFGGKGYTF. The CDR3, as DNA: TGTGCCAGCAGCTTTGGGGGGAAAGGCTACACCTTC. The V call is TRBV5-6, the J call TRBJ1-2; a weak D match, TRBD1 (5 bases). Trimming took 2 bases from V and 8 from J, leaving 10 bases between them. The germline V gene has CDR1 SGHDT and CDR2 YYEEEE. The CDR3 runs 12 residues.

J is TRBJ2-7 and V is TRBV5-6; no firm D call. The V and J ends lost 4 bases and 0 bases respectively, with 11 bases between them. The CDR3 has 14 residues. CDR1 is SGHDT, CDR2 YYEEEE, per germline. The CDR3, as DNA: TGTGCCAGCAGCAGCGCCAGTAGCTCCTACGAGCAGTACTTC. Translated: CASSSASSSYEQYF.

CDR3 bases: TGTGCCAGCAGTTACGGGGGGGAGTGGGTCACTGAAGCTTTCTTT. This sequence encodes CASSYGGEWVTEAFF. The chain recombines TRBV6-5 with TRBJ1-1; maybe TRBD1 (5 bases). In germline, CDR1 is MNHEY, CDR2 SVGAGI. CDR3 length equals 15 residues. The V end was cut by 2 bases, the J end by 4 bases, with 14 bases between.

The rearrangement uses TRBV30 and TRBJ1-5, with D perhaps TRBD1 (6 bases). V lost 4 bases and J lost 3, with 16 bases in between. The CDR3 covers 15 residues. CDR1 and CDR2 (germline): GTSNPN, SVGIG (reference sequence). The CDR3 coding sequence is TGTGCCTGGACTCAGGGGAACCCTTACAATCAGCCCCAGCATTTT. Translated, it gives CAWTQGNPYNQPQHF.

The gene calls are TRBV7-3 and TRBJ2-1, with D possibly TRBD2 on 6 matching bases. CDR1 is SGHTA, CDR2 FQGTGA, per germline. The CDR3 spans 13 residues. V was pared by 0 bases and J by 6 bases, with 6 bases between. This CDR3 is CASSLTRGNEQFF. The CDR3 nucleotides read TGTGCCAGCAGCTTAACGCGGGGCAATGAGCAGTTCTTC.

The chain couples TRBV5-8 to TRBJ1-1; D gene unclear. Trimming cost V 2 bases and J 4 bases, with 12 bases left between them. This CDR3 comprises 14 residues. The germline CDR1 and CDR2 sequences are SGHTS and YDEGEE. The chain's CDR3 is CASSFGFPPTEAFF. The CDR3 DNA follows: TGTGCCAGCAGCTTCGGGTTCCCCCCCACTGAAGCTTTCTTT.

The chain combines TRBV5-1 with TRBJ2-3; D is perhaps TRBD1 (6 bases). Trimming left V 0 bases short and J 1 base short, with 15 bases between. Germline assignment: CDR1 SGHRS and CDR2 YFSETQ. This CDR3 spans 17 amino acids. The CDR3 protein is CASSLASGALGTDTQYF. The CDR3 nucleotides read TGCGCCAGCAGCTTGGCTTCAGGGGCGCTGGGCACAGATACGCAGTATTTT.

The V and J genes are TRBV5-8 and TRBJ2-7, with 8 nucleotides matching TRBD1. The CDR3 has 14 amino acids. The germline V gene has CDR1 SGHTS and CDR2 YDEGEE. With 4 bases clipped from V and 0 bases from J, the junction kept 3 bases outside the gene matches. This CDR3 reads CASSRDRSSYEQYF. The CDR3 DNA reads TGTGCCAGCAGCCGGGACAGGAGCTCCTACGAGCAGTACTTC.

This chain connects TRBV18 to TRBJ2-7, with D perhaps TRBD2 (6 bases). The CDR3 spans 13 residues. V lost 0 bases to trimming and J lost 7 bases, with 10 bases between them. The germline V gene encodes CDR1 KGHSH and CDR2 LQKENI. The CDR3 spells CASSPPQEGEQYF. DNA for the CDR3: TGTGCCAGCTCACCACCCCAGGAGGGGGAGCAGTACTTC.

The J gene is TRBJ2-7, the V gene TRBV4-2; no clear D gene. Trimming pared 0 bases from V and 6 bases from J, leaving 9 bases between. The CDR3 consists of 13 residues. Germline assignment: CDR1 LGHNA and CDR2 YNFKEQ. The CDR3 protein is CASSQDLMREQYF. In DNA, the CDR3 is TGTGCCAGCAGCCAAGATTTAATGCGCGAGCAGTACTTC.

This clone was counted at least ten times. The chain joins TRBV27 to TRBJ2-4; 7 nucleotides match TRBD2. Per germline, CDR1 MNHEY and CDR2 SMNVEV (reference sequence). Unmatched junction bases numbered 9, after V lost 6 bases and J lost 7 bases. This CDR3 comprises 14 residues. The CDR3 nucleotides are TGTGCCAGCAGCTTAGGGACGGGAGGTAACATTCAGTACTTC. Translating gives CASSLGTGGNIQYF.

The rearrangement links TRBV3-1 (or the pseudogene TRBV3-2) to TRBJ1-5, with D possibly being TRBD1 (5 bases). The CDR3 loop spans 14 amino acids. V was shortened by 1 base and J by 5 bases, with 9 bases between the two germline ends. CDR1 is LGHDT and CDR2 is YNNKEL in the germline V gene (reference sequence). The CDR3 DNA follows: TGTGCCAGCAGCCAAGCAGGGATGGATCAGCCCCAGCATTTT. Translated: CASSQAGMDQPQHF.

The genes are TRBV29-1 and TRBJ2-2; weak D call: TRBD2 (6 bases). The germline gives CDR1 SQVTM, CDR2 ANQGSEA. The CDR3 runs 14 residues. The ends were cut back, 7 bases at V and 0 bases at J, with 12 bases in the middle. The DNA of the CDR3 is TGCAGCGCTGGTGGGGGGACGAACACCGGGGAGCTGTTTTTT. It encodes CSAGGGTNTGELFF.